Presented here are 24 T cell receptor beta chains from one specimen sequenced in a study of cytomegalovirus exposure and HLA in healthy donors. It was with 60 Vbeta and 13 Jbeta primers that the PCR ran. Sequenced by immunoSEQ multiplex PCR; TCRdb stores in-frame clones only, minus some. The sample includes 110,000 to 150,000 clones, around 76% of them seen just once. Sequenced input: PBMCs. These TCRs come from a male donor in good health and CMV-seronegative.

The V call is TRBV6-6, the J call TRBJ2-7; TRBD2 is a possible D gene (5 bases). Germline values: CDR1 MNHNY, CDR2 SVGAGI (reference sequence). This CDR3 contains 12 residues. V was pared by 6 bases and J by 9 bases, with 15 bases between. The CDR3 protein is CASSSGLTSQYF. The CDR3 coding sequence is TGTGCCAGCAGCTCTGGACTGACGTCGCAGTACTTC.

The V gene is TRBV6-6, the J gene TRBJ1-3; possibly TRBD1 for D (6 bases). The CDR3 spans 14 residues. Germline CDR1 MNHNY, CDR2 SVGAGI (reference sequence). The V gene lost 5 bases and the J gene lost 4 bases, with 12 bases spanning the gap. The CDR3 DNA follows: TGTGCCAGCAGTGATCCAGGGGCGGGAAACACCATATATTTT. It specifies CASSDPGAGNTIYF.

The chain recombines TRBV5-1 with TRBJ2-7; D may be TRBD1 (6 bases). Trimming took off 4 bases at V and 5 bases at J, with 7 bases between the two ends. CDR3 length equals 11 residues. The germline V gene has CDR1 SGHRS and CDR2 YFSETQ. The DNA of the CDR3 is TGCGCCAGCAGCCAGGGGAACGAGCAGTACTTC. Protein sequence: CASSQGNEQYF.

This rearrangement joins TRBV4-1 to TRBJ1-1, with D possibly TRBD1 on 6 matching bases. The CDR3 covers 16 residues. Germline V lookup: CDR1 MGHRA, CDR2 YSYEKL. V was trimmed by 8 bases and J by 0 bases, leaving 19 bases between them. The CDR3 loop is CASGTQGSVLNTEAFF. CDR3 sequence (DNA): TGCGCCAGCGGAACACAGGGCTCTGTACTGAACACTGAAGCTTTCTTT.

This sequence joins TRBV5-1 and TRBJ2-7; D is possibly TRBD2 (8 bases). Germline assignment: CDR1 SGHRS and CDR2 YFSETQ. This CDR3 has 19 residues. V lost 0 bases, J lost 3 bases, and 25 bases lay in between. CDR3 sequence: CASSLASTGLSGGIYEQYF. CDR3 nucleotide sequence: TGCGCCAGCAGCTTGGCGTCGACAGGGCTCAGCGGGGGCATCTACGAGCAGTACTTC. Combining the CDR3 with reference TRBV5-1 and TRBJ2-7 gives the whole variable domain KAGVTQTPRYLIKTRGQQVTLSCSPISGHRSVSWYQQTPGQGLQFLFEYFSETQRNKGNFPGRFSGRQFSNSRSEMNVSTLELGDSALYLCASSLASTGLSGGIYEQYFGPGTRLTVT.

As concerns this clone: Other nucleotide sequences from this sample produce the same CDR3. The chain combines TRBV9 with TRBJ1-1; 8 bases align to TRBD1. CDR3 length: 13 residues. V lost 3 bases, J lost 4 bases, and 2 bases stayed unmatched. Germline V gene lookup returns CDR1 SGDLS and CDR2 YYNGEE. The CDR3 loop reads CASSGTGGTEAFF. Here the CDR3 DNA reads TGTGCCAGCAGCGGTACAGGGGGCACTGAAGCTTTCTTT.

The rearrangement uses TRBV9 and TRBJ2-2; TRBD2 agrees at 7 bases. CDR1 is SGDLS, CDR2 YYNGEE, per germline. The CDR3 extends over 16 amino acids. J lost 3 bases, V lost 3 bases, and 8 bases had no gene match. CDR3 nucleotide sequence: TGTGCCAGCAGCGCCCAATGGCTAGCGGACACCGGGGAGCTGTTTTTT. Amino acids: CASSAQWLADTGELFF.

The sample holds a few counts of this clone. The chain has TRBV4-3 and TRBJ2-7; D possibly corresponds to TRBD1 (7 bases). Trimming cost V 0 bases and J 9 bases, with 18 bases left between them. The CDR3 runs to 15 residues. CDR1 and CDR2 from the germline V gene are LGHNA and YSLEER. The CDR3 sequence: CASSQERAGGLGQYF. For the CDR3, the DNA is TGCGCCAGCAGCCAAGAAAGGGCAGGGGGGCTTGGGCAGTACTTC.

The chain joins TRBV5-1 to TRBJ2-5, with D possibly TRBD2 on 6 matching bases. Per germline, CDR1 SGHRS and CDR2 YFSETQ. The V end was cut by 3 bases, the J end by 5 bases, with 8 bases between. This CDR3 has 12 residues. In nucleotides, the CDR3 is TGCGCCAGCAGCTCGGAGGGGGAGACCCAGTACTTC. It encodes CASSSEGETQYF.

The chain recombines TRBV18 with TRBJ1-1; no reliable D call. The germline gives CDR1 KGHSH, CDR2 LQKENI. CDR3 length: 14 amino acids. Trimming shortened V by 0 bases and J by 1 base, and 6 bases separated the two germline ends. The CDR3 loop is CASSPPPGNTEAFF. CDR3 in DNA: TGTGCCAGCTCACCACCCCCGGGGAACACTGAAGCTTTCTTT.

The V and J genes are TRBV5-1 and TRBJ2-5, with 7 bases lining up with TRBD1. The germline CDR1 and CDR2 sequences are SGHRS and YFSETQ. The V segment lost 4 bases and the J segment 5 bases; nucleotides outside the gene matches: 8. This CDR3 region has 14 residues. In DNA, the CDR3 is TGCGCCAGCAGCGAGGGGCAGGACAGGGAGACCCAGTACTTC. Its protein is CASSEGQDRETQYF.

This clone was found once. This chain connects TRBV4-1 to TRBJ2-7, with a possible D match to TRBD1 (6 bases). The CDR3 covers 16 residues. The V gene lost 3 bases and the J gene lost 3 bases, with 18 bases spanning the gap. CDR1 and CDR2 (germline): MGHRA, YSYEKL. CDR3 sequence: CASSQESTGMSYEQYF. CDR3 sequence (DNA): TGCGCCAGCAGCCAGGAGAGTACAGGGATGAGCTACGAGCAGTACTTC.

This clone occurred a few times. This sequence joins TRBV18 and TRBJ1-1; 8 positions match TRBD1. Trimming cost V 6 bases and J 8 bases; bases outside gene matches: 5. This CDR3 has 12 residues. CDR1 and CDR2 (germline): KGHSH, LQKENI. The CDR3 spells CASSPRDREAFF. The DNA of the CDR3 is TGTGCCAGCTCGCCCAGGGACAGGGAAGCTTTCTTT.

The rearrangement joins TRBV11-3 to TRBJ1-1, with D maybe TRBD1 (6 bases). V was clipped by 4 bases and J by 1 base, with 7 bases between them. CDR1 and CDR2 (germline): SGHNT, YENEEA. The CDR3 consists of 13 residues. This CDR3 reads CASSSGQNTEAFF. The CDR3 DNA follows: TGTGCCAGCAGCTCGGGACAGAACACTGAAGCTTTCTTT.

There are a few counts of this clone. This rearrangement joins TRBV7-3 to TRBJ2-3; possible D gene TRBD1, 6 bases. This CDR3 has 16 amino acids. Germline values: CDR1 SGHTA, CDR2 FQGTGA. V lost 5 bases and J 4 bases, leaving 19 bases between the germline ends. The CDR3 bases are TGTGCCAGCAGCGAATCAGGTGCAGGGGCCCCAGATACGCAGTATTTT. Its protein is CASSESGAGAPDTQYF.

This clone was detected only a few times. The chain has TRBV6-5 and TRBJ1-2, with TRBD1 matching 11 bases. The V gene end was trimmed by 3 bases and the J gene end by 4 bases; junction bases not matched to a gene: 7. The CDR3 covers 16 residues. Germline lookup yields CDR1 MNHEY and CDR2 SVGAGI. CDR3 region: CASSYMRTGGSYGYTF. The CDR3 nucleotides read TGTGCCAGCAGTTATATGAGGACAGGGGGCTCCTATGGCTACACCTTC.

This chain connects TRBV7-3 to TRBJ2-1; 11 positions match TRBD2. Germline CDR1 and CDR2: SGHTA and FQGTGA. V lost 4 bases to trimming and J lost 7 bases; unmatched junction nucleotides: 9. This CDR3 is 16 amino acids long. The CDR3 protein is CASSWLSGRASNEQFF. CDR3 bases: TGTGCCAGCAGCTGGCTTAGCGGGAGGGCCTCGAATGAGCAGTTCTTC.

V gene TRBV7-3 combines with J gene TRBJ2-3; TRBD1 matches 8 bases. From germline, CDR1 is SGHTA and CDR2 FQGTGA. Trimming at V came to 5 bases and at J to 5 bases, leaving 9 bases not matched to a gene. The CDR3 loop spans 15 amino acids. CDR3 bases: TGTGCCAGCAGCCCCGACAGGGGCTATGAAGATACGCAGTATTTT. Its protein is CASSPDRGYEDTQYF.

The CDR3 coding sequence is TGTGCCAGCTCAACAACCGGGACAGGGTATGGCTACACCTTC. The encoded protein is CASSTTGTGYGYTF. The V call is TRBV18, the J call TRBJ1-2; the match to TRBD1 covers 9 bases. The ends lost 5 bases at V and 5 bases at J; junction bases unmatched: 6. CDR3 length: 14 amino acids. Germline V gene sequence: CDR1 KGHSH, CDR2 LQKENI.

The chain recombines TRBV7-9 with TRBJ1-2; unclear D gene. Trimming removed 4 bases from V and 3 bases from J, with 9 bases in between. Germline V gives CDR1 SEHNR, CDR2 FQNEAQ (reference sequence). This CDR3 spans 13 amino acids. CDR3 DNA sequence: TGTGCCAGCAGCTCCTGGGGAGACTATGGCTACACCTTC. Translation: CASSSWGDYGYTF.

Concerning this clone itself: One end of the junction does not line up with germline, which may come from a read error. This chain uses TRBV7-6 with TRBJ2-7; TRBD2 might be the D (6 bases). Germline CDR1 reads SGHVS; CDR2 reads FNYEAQ. CDR3 length equals 15 residues. CDR3 bases: TGTGCCGGCAGCTTAGCCCGGGGGTCCCCCTACGAGCAGTACTTC. Translation: CAGSLARGSPYEQYF. The whole variable domain, remainder taken from reference TRBV7-6 and TRBJ2-7, is GAGVSQSPRYKVTKRGQDVALRCDPISGHVSLYWYRQALGQGPEFLTYFNYEAQQDKSGLPNDRFSAERPEGSISTLTIQRTEQRDSAMYRCAGSLARGSPYEQYFGPGTRLTVT.

This chain links TRBV14 with TRBJ2-3; D remains ambiguous. Germline V CDR1 and CDR2: SGHDN, FVKESK. The CDR3 runs to 15 residues. V lost 3 bases and J 10 bases, leaving 20 bases between the germline ends. In DNA form, the CDR3 reads TGTGCCAGCAGCCACGGTCAAAGAAATTTTCAGGCGCAGTATTTT. It is translated as CASSHGQRNFQAQYF. The variable domain in full, with the rest retrieved from reference TRBV14 and TRBJ2-3, is EAGVTQFPSHSVIEKGQTVTLRCDPISGHDNLYWYRRVMGKEIKFLLHFVKESKQDESGMPNNRFLAERTGGTYSTLKVQPAELEDSGVYFCASSHGQRNFQAQYFGPGTRLTVL.

This clone was seen a few times. The gene calls are TRBV7-2 and TRBJ1-1; D uncertain. CDR1 and CDR2 from the germline V gene are SGHTA and FQGNSA. Trimming stripped 5 bases from V and 6 bases from J, with 13 bases between. The CDR3 has 13 residues. The CDR3, as DNA: TGTGCCAGCAGCCCCCCGGGGTCCGCTGAAGCTTTCTTT. It is translated as CASSPPGSAEAFF.

The rearrangement links TRBV7-3 to TRBJ2-3; D gene ambiguous. The CDR3 consists of 14 residues. Germline V lookup: CDR1 SGHTA, CDR2 FQGTGA. Trimming removed 2 bases from V and 2 bases from J, with 8 bases in between. CDR3 DNA sequence: TGTGCCAGCAGCTTAGGAGCCACCACAGATACGCAGTATTTT. It is translated as CASSLGATTDTQYF.